This TCR beta chain was obtained from a study of patients and donors after allogeneic stem cell transplantation. This clonotype was counted only a few times. At one end, the junction sequence differs from germline, possibly due to a read error. Each CDR3 protein gets one entry after TCRdb re-called the RT-PCR reads with MiXCR. The sample records about 160,000 distinct CDR3 sequences, about a quarter being singletons. CDR3 size: 14 residues. CDR1 and CDR2 (germline): SGHVS, FQNEAQ. The source is a human donor who was either an allogeneic HSCT recipient or a stem cell or donor lymphocyte infusion donor (not recorded which). It is not recorded whose cells these are; they may come from a transplant donor. The V and J genes are TRBV7-8 and TRBJ1-5; D perhaps matches TRBD1 (6 bases). Sequenced material: blood, either unsorted or a sorted T cell fraction (not recorded which). CDR3 nucleotide sequence: TGTGCCAGCAGCCTAGCGGGGGGCGGAGGACCCCAGCATTTT. It yields the protein CASSLAGGGGPQHF.